This TCR beta chain was retrieved from a study of Tregs in tolerant kidney transplant recipients. There are 14 residues in the CDR3. Deletions cut 7 bases from V and 2 bases from J, with 14 bases between. Germline V gene sequence: CDR1 SGHRS, CDR2 YFSETQ. Assay: immunoSEQ multiplex PCR; the TCRdb copy retains only in-frame clones and omits some. This sample yields tens of thousands of clones, of which 84% are seen a single time; about 4% belongs to the top ten. This clone was seen only once. Thawed PBMCs were FACS-sorted into unstimulated CD4+CD25+CD127- regulatory T cells, CD4+CD25- non-regulatory cells, CD4 and CD8 cells.

The sequence came from a human donor in good health. Specimen: CD4+ T cells from blood. The J gene is TRBJ2-3, the V gene TRBV5-1; D may be TRBD1 (6 bases). The chain's CDR3 is CASGGAEPTDTQYF. The DNA of the CDR3 is TGCGCCAGCGGGGGCGCGGAGCCCACAGATACGCAGTATTTT.